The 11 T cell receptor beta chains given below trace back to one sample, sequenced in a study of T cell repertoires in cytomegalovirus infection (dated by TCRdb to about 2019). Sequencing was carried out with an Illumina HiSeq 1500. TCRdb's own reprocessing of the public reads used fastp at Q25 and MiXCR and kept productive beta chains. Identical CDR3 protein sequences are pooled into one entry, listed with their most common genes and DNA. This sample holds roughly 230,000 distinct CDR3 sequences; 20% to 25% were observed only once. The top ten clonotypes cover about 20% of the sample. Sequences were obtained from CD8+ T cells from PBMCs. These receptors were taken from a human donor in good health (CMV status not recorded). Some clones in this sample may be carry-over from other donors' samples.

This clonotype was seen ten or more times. The CDR3 here is CASSLRDSGQPQHF. The CDR3, as DNA: TGTGCCAGCAGCTTACGGGACAGTGGACAGCCCCAGCATTTT. The rearrangement links TRBV7-6 to TRBJ1-5; 7 bases agree with TRBD1. J was trimmed by 7 bases and V by 2 bases; bases with no gene match: 5. Germline lookup yields CDR1 SGHVS and CDR2 FNYEAQ. CDR3 size: 14 residues. Looking up the rest from reference TRBV7-6 and TRBJ1-5 gives the full variable domain: GAGVSQSPRYKVTKRGQDVALRCDPISGHVSLYWYRQALGQGPEFLTYFNYEAQQDKSGLPNDRFSAERPEGSISTLTIQRTEQRDSAMYRCASSLRDSGQPQHFGDGTRLSIL.

As DNA, the CDR3 is TGCAGCGTTGTGACAGGAGCGGACCCCACAGATACGCAGTATTTT. Translation gives CSVVTGADPTDTQYF. V gene TRBV29-1 combines with J gene TRBJ2-3, with a possible D match to TRBD1 (6 bases). CDR1 is SQVTM, CDR2 ANQGSEA, per germline. This CDR3 region has 15 residues. The V end was cut by 4 bases, the J end by 2 bases, with 16 bases between.

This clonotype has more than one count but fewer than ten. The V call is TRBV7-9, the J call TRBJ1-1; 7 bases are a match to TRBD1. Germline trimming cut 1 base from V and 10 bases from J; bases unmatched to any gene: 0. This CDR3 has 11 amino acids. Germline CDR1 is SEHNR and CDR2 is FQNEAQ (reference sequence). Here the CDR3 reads CASSLGQGAFF. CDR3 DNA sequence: TGTGCCAGCAGCTTAGGACAGGGAGCTTTCTTT.

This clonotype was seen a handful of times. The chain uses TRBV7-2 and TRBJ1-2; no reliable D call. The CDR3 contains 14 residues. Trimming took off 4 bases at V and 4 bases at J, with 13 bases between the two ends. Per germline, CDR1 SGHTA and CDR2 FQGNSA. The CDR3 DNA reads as TGTGCCAGCAGCTCCGGCACCGGGATCTATGGCTACACCTTC. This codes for CASSSGTGIYGYTF.

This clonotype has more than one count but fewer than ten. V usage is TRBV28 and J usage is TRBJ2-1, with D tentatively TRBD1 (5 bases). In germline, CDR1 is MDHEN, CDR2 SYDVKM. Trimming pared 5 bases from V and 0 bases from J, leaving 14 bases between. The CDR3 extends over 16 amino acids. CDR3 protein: CASSQGAASSYNEQFF. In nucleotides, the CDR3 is TGTGCCAGCAGTCAAGGGGCGGCGAGCTCCTACAATGAGCAGTTCTTC.

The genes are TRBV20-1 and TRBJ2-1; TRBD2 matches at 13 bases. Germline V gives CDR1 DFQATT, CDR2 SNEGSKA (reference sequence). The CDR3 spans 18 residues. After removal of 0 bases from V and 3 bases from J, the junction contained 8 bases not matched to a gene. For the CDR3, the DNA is TGCAGTGCTAGAGATCTTAGACTAGCGGGGGGACTCTACAATGAGCAGTTCTTC. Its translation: CSARDLRLAGGLYNEQFF.

As DNA, the CDR3 is TGTGCCAGCAGCTCTAGCGGGAACATAGCCAAAAACATTCAGTACTTC. It translates to CASSSSGNIAKNIQYF. The chain recombines TRBV5-6 with TRBJ2-4; the match to TRBD2 covers 9 bases. Germline V CDR1 and CDR2: SGHDT, YYEEEE. The CDR3 length is 16 residues. With V trimmed by 3 bases and J by 0 bases, 4 bases remained unmatched.

CDR3 in amino acids: CSAQGQGAGYTF. CDR3 DNA sequence: TGCAGTGCGCAAGGACAGGGGGCTGGCTACACCTTC. This chain connects TRBV20-1 to TRBJ1-2; 11 bases agree with TRBD1. The CDR3 has 12 residues. Germline CDR1 and CDR2: DFQATT and SNEGSKA (reference sequence). Unmatched junction bases numbered 4, after V lost 6 bases and J lost 7 bases.

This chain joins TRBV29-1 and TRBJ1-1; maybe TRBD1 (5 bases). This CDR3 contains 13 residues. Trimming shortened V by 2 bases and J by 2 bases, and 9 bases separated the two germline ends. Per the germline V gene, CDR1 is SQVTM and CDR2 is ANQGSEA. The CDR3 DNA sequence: TGCAGCGTTGAAAAGACAGCCAACACTGAAGCTTTCTTT. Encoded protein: CSVEKTANTEAFF.

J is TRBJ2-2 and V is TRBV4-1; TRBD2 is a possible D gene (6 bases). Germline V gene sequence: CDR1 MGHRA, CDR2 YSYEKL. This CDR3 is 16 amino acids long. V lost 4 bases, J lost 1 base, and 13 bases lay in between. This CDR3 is CASSLSGGLNTGELFF. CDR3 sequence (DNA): TGCGCCAGCAGCCTTTCCGGAGGGCTGAACACCGGGGAGCTGTTTTTT.

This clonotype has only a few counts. The DNA of the CDR3 is TGTGCCAGCAGTTCACAGGGGGCAATTTCACCCCTCCACTTT. This encodes CASSSQGAISPLHF. The V gene is TRBV27, the J gene TRBJ1-6; 9 positions agree with TRBD1. Germline loops: CDR1 MNHEY, CDR2 SMNVEV (reference sequence). CDR3 length: 14 amino acids. Germline trimming cut 4 bases from V and 9 bases from J; bases unmatched to any gene: 4.